Sequencing of this T cell receptor (beta chain) was carried out in a study of control samples from healthy donors and cancer patients. J was trimmed by 1 base and V by 4 bases; bases with no gene match: 7. The length of the CDR3 is 16 residues. Germline CDR1 reads LGHNA; CDR2 reads YNFKEQ. Assay: immunoSEQ multiplex PCR; the TCRdb copy retains only in-frame clones and omits some. This sample has 160,000 or so clones; 93% occur once, and the top ten carry over 2%. The rearrangement joins TRBV4-2 to TRBJ1-1; TRBD1 matches at 9 bases. Material: blood. This receptor was taken from a man between 45 and 60 years old in good health. The CDR3 coding sequence is TGTGCCAGCAGCCCGCGCTGGGGACAGGGGAACACTGAAGCTTTCTTT. Translating gives CASSPRWGQGNTEAFF.